The rows below give T cell receptor beta chains drawn from one sample of a study of blood T cell repertoires in COVID-19. Clones were sequenced by immunoSEQ multiplex PCR, and TCRdb holds only the in-frame ones, with some missing. The sample holds around 400,000 clones; 85% to 90% are singletons and the top ten take 1.7%. Sequenced sample: PBMCs or T cells enriched from blood (not recorded which). The receptors shown here come from a woman aged 25 to 39 who had recovered from COVID-19. Both conserved end residues are part of each CDR3. Each record gives: D gene, V gene, J gene, clone size, CDR3 protein, CDR3 DNA. D genes are given only for firm matches. Only some rows state a clone size, as once, few, many or a class for expanded clones.

TRBD2	TRBV24-1	TRBJ2-3	NA	CATSDGRAAGDDTQYF	TGTGCCACCAGTGATGGCCGAGCTGCGGGGGACGATACGCAGTATTTT
NA	TRBV19	TRBJ2-7	NA	CASSMTGGSYEQYF	TGTGCCAGTAGTATGACAGGAGGCTCCTACGAGCAGTACTTC
TRBD2	TRBV4-1	TRBJ2-3	few	CASRGRGPTDTQYF	TGCGCCAGCAGGGGGAGGGGTCCGACAGATACGCAGTATTTT
NA	TRBV6-2/TRBV6-3	TRBJ1-5	NA	CASSPNRVEQPQHF	TGTGCCAGCAGTCCCAACAGGGTTGAGCAGCCCCAGCATTTT
TRBD2	TRBV19	TRBJ2-1	once	CASSLWREGPNEQFF	TGTGCCAGTAGTTTGTGGCGGGAGGGCCCCAATGAGCAGTTCTTC
NA	TRBV6-5	TRBJ1-2	once	CASSFGRTRGYGYTF	TGTGCCAGTAGCTTTGGCCGGACACGAGGCTATGGCTACACCTTC
NA	TRBV5-6	TRBJ1-2	few	CASSLQNPYGYTF	TGTGCCAGCAGCTTGCAGAACCCCTATGGCTACACCTTC
TRBD1	TRBV7-9	TRBJ2-7	NA	CASSSDRGLSYEQYF	TGTGCCAGCAGCTCCGACAGGGGCCTCTCCTACGAGCAGTACTTC
NA	TRBV30	TRBJ1-1	NA	CAWSVRGIRNTEAFF	TGTGCCTGGAGTGTACGAGGGATCAGGAACACTGAAGCTTTCTTT
NA	TRBV2	TRBJ1-1	NA	CATSRDLNTEAFF	TGTGCCACTTCCCGGGACTTGAATACTGAAGCTTTCTTT
TRBD1	TRBV5-4	TRBJ2-7	NA	CASSLVTGQGSYEQYF	TGTGCCAGCAGCTTGGTGACCGGACAGGGGAGCTACGAGCAGTACTTC
TRBD1	TRBV9	TRBJ2-7	NA	CASSPTGTGIHEQYF	TGTGCCAGCAGCCCGACCGGGACAGGGATACACGAGCAGTACTTC
TRBD2	TRBV7-2	TRBJ2-7	once	CASSLAPRGGDEQYF	TGTGCCAGCAGCTTAGCACCGCGGGGGGGCGACGAGCAGTACTTC
NA	TRBV6-5	TRBJ1-1	NA	CASIGVRVNTEAFF	TGTGCCAGCATTGGGGTGAGGGTGAACACTGAAGCTTTCTTT
NA	TRBV7-9	TRBJ1-5	NA	CASSASNRGNQPQHF	TGTGCCAGCAGCGCGAGCAACAGGGGCAATCAGCCCCAGCATTTT
TRBD1	TRBV4-1	TRBJ1-2	NA	CASSQDRGRSYGYTF	TGCGCCAGCAGCCAGGACAGGGGGCGCAGCTATGGCTACACCTTC
TRBD2	TRBV4-2	TRBJ2-5	many	CASSPGNEATSLLIERETQYF	TGTGCCAGCAGCCCGGGGAACGAGGCGACTAGCCTCCTAATTGAAAGGGAGACCCAGTACTTC
TRBD1	TRBV9	TRBJ1-1	NA	CASSEGQGAGTEAFF	TGTGCCAGCAGCGAGGGACAGGGGGCAGGGACTGAAGCTTTCTTT
NA	TRBV27	TRBJ1-5	once	CASSLSGSDSYQPQHF	TGTGCCAGCAGTTTAAGCGGTTCGGACAGTTATCAGCCCCAGCATTTT
TRBD2	TRBV20-1	TRBJ2-1	NA	CSASRGLAYNEQFF	TGCAGTGCTAGTAGGGGACTAGCCTACAATGAGCAGTTCTTC
NA	TRBV14	TRBJ1-6	NA	CASSQDSSSPLHF	TGTGCCAGCAGCCAAGATAGTTCATCACCCCTCCACTTT
NA	TRBV13	TRBJ1-2	NA	CASSPWHDDYGYTF	TGTGCCAGCAGCCCATGGCACGATGACTATGGCTACACCTTC
NA	TRBV15	TRBJ1-3	once	CATSRWVEAGNTIYF	TGTGCCACCAGCAGGTGGGTTGAGGCTGGAAACACCATATATTTT
TRBD2	TRBV11-3	TRBJ2-1	NA	CASSPLSSGGAGEQFF	TGTGCCAGCAGTCCCCTATCGAGCGGGGGGGCCGGTGAGCAGTTCTTC
NA	TRBV18	TRBJ2-7	NA	CASSLLGSEVYEQYF	TGTGCCAGCTCACTTCTCGGGAGCGAAGTCTACGAGCAGTACTTC
TRBD1	TRBV30	TRBJ1-2	NA	CAWDRAYYGYTF	TGTGCCTGGGACAGGGCCTACTATGGCTACACCTTC
NA	TRBV9	TRBJ2-3	NA	CASSVGHGTDTQYF	TGTGCCAGCAGCGTAGGTCATGGCACAGATACGCAGTATTTT
TRBD1	TRBV12-5	TRBJ2-7	NA	CASGFVQGASEQYF	TGTGCTAGTGGTTTCGTACAGGGGGCTAGCGAGCAGTACTTC
NA	TRBV15	TRBJ2-7	NA	CATSRGDRYEQYF	TGTGCCACCAGCAGAGGAGATAGATACGAGCAGTACTTC
NA	TRBV7-9	TRBJ2-7	NA	CASSGQGITYEQYF	TGTGCCAGCAGCGGGCAGGGTATTACCTACGAGCAGTACTTC
NA	TRBV4-3	TRBJ2-7	NA	CASSQEMVDVRYEQYF	TGCGCCAGCAGCCAAGAGATGGTAGATGTCCGATACGAGCAGTACTTC
NA	TRBV7-9	TRBJ1-2	NA	CASTPRRRKRDYGYTF	TGTGCCAGCACCCCCCGACGTAGGAAACGGGACTATGGCTACACCTTC
NA	TRBV6-2/TRBV6-3	TRBJ1-1	NA	CASSYIWGHGNTEAFF	TGTGCCAGCAGTTACATTTGGGGGCACGGGAACACTGAAGCTTTCTTT
NA	TRBV5-1	TRBJ2-1	NA	CASSLTPTQQFF	TGCGCCAGCAGCTTGACTCCAACTCAGCAGTTCTTC
TRBD1	TRBV7-6	TRBJ1-1	NA	CASSLQTGDTEAFF	TGTGCCAGCAGCTTACAGACAGGGGACACTGAAGCTTTCTTT
NA	TRBV9	TRBJ2-1	NA	CASSDHTPEQFF	TGTGCCAGCAGCGACCACACGCCTGAGCAGTTCTTC
NA	TRBV27	TRBJ1-2	NA	CASSFSVTAGYTF	TGTGCCAGCAGTTTTTCAGTCACAGCCGGCTACACCTTC
TRBD1	TRBV9	TRBJ1-2	NA	CASSFDILTGTGGIGYTF	TGTGCCAGCAGCTTCGATATATTGACCGGGACAGGGGGCATTGGCTACACCTTC
TRBD1	TRBV2	TRBJ2-7	NA	CASSGWDRPSYEQYF	TGTGCCAGCAGTGGTTGGGACAGGCCATCCTACGAGCAGTACTTC
TRBD1	TRBV30	TRBJ1-5	once	CAWSSETGLGQPQHF	TGTGCCTGGAGTTCTGAGACAGGGCTTGGACAGCCCCAGCATTTT
TRBD2	TRBV24-1	TRBJ2-7	NA	CATSESGTSGTYEQYF	TGTGCCACCAGTGAATCCGGGACTAGCGGGACCTACGAGCAGTACTTC
NA	TRBV11-2	TRBJ2-5	NA	CASSLAPGAQETQYF	TGTGCCAGCAGCCTCGCCCCGGGTGCCCAAGAGACCCAGTACTTC
NA	TRBV30	TRBJ1-3	NA	CAWSAHSGTGNTIYF	TGTGCCTGGAGTGCCCATTCAGGGACTGGAAACACCATATATTTT